Following are 10 T cell receptor beta chains from one sample sequenced in a study of T cell responses to AZD1222 COVID-19 vaccine. The repertoire was sequenced with immunoSEQ multiplex PCR; TCRdb's copy has only in-frame clones and lacks some. This table holds roughly 51,000 clones, 89% found once. Sample: peripheral blood, taken 28 days after the second AZD1222 dose. These receptors all come from an adult who received the AZD1222 COVID-19 vaccine.

This chain uses TRBV5-4 with TRBJ2-3; D is perhaps TRBD1 or TRBD2 (5 bases each). The CDR3 runs to 17 residues. The germline V gene has CDR1 SGHNT and CDR2 YYREEE (reference sequence). Deletions cut 3 bases from V and 1 base from J, with 18 bases between. CDR3 residues: CASSSGRGGFGTDTQYF. In DNA form, the CDR3 reads TGTGCCAGCAGCTCCGGACGGGGCGGATTTGGCACAGATACGCAGTATTTT.

This clone has only a few counts. This rearrangement joins TRBV19 to TRBJ1-5; 9 bases are shared with TRBD1. The CDR3 has 15 amino acids. Trimming at V came to 9 bases and at J to 2 bases, leaving 8 bases not matched to a gene. CDR1 is LNHDA, CDR2 SQIVND, per germline (reference sequence). CDR3 in amino acids: CASRDRAGGNQPQHF. Here the CDR3 DNA reads TGTGCCAGCCGGGACAGGGCCGGTGGCAATCAGCCCCAGCATTTT.

The chain couples TRBV18 to TRBJ2-2, with TRBD2 as a possible D gene (6 bases). Trimming removed 2 bases from V and 4 bases from J, with 8 bases in between. The CDR3 is made up of 14 amino acids. Per the germline V gene, CDR1 is KGHSH and CDR2 is LQKENI. The CDR3 bases are TGTGCCAGCTCACCAGCGGGGACCACCGGGGAGCTGTTTTTT. Protein sequence: CASSPAGTTGELFF.

This rearrangement joins TRBV6-5 to TRBJ2-5; D may correspond to TRBD1 or TRBD2 (6 bases each). Germline CDR1 reads MNHEY; CDR2 reads SVGAGI. This CDR3 has 16 amino acids. V was cut by 2 bases and J by 7 bases, with 20 bases left in between. The CDR3 DNA follows: TGTGCCAGCAGTTACGATAGCGGAGGGGGGCTAATGACCCAGTACTTC. Its translation is CASSYDSGGGLMTQYF.

This sequence joins TRBV11-2 and TRBJ2-4; 13 bases fit TRBD2. CDR1 and CDR2 from the germline V gene are SGHAT and FQNNGV. This CDR3 spans 19 amino acids. Trimming took 4 bases from V and 3 from J; bases not matched to a gene: 12. The CDR3 region is CASSSRLAGGISGKNIQYF. CDR3 coding DNA: TGTGCCAGCAGCTCTCGACTAGCGGGAGGAATCAGTGGCAAAAACATTCAGTACTTC.

This chain uses TRBV11-3 with TRBJ1-6, with D uncertain. In germline, CDR1 is SGHNT, CDR2 YENEEA. CDR3 size: 16 residues. The ends were cut back, 7 bases at V and 7 bases at J, with 20 bases in the middle. The CDR3 reads CASTSLELTPNSPLHF. The CDR3 region has the DNA TGTGCCAGCACCTCCTTAGAGCTGACACCGAATTCACCCCTCCACTTT.

The chain is built from TRBV6-5 and TRBJ2-2, with 7 bases fitting TRBD1. In germline, CDR1 is MNHEY, CDR2 SVGAGI. V shed 3 bases, J shed 5 bases, and the junction held 9 bases outside the gene matches. The CDR3 sequence is 16 residues long. DNA for the CDR3: TGTGCCAGCAGTTATCAAGGGGGCCGGGGAACCGGGGAGCTGTTTTTT. Amino acids: CASSYQGGRGTGELFF.

This chain joins TRBV5-6 and TRBJ1-2; 8 nucleotides line up with TRBD1. In germline, CDR1 is SGHDT, CDR2 YYEEEE. This CDR3 is built from 14 residues. The trim removed 4 bases at V and 4 bases at J, leaving 6 bases unmatched. In DNA form, the CDR3 reads TGTGCCAGCAGCAGAACAGGGGGGGCCTATGGCTACACCTTC. Amino acids: CASSRTGGAYGYTF.

The chain employs TRBV5-1 and TRBJ2-3; D possibly uses TRBD1 or TRBD2 (6 bases each). In germline, CDR1 is SGHRS, CDR2 YFSETQ. V shed 4 bases and J shed 3 bases, with 15 bases lying between them. The CDR3 totals 15 residues. The CDR3, as DNA: TGCGCCAGCAGCATGTTTCGGGGGCAGACAGATACGCAGTATTTT. Protein product: CASSMFRGQTDTQYF. Full variable domain (remainder filled in from reference TRBV5-1 and TRBJ2-3): KAGVTQTPRYLIKTRGQQVTLSCSPISGHRSVSWYQQTPGQGLQFLFEYFSETQRNKGNFPGRFSGRQFSNSRSEMNVSTLELGDSALYLCASSMFRGQTDTQYFGPGTRLTVL.

CDR3 DNA sequence: TGTGCCAGCAGGGACGCCGGGACTATCGAGACCCAGTACTTC. It is translated as CASRDAGTIETQYF. The rearrangement uses TRBV2 and TRBJ2-5; 7 nucleotides line up with TRBD2. The CDR3 contains 14 residues. Germline assignment: CDR1 SNHLY and CDR2 FYNNEI. Unmatched junction bases numbered 9, after V lost 6 bases and J lost 5 bases. Full variable domain (outside the CDR3, taken from reference TRBV2 and TRBJ2-5): EPEVTQTPSHQVTQMGQEVILRCVPISNHLYFYWYRQILGQKVEFLVSFYNNEISEKSEIFDDQFSVERPDGSNFTLKIRSTKLEDSAMYFCASRDAGTIETQYFGPGTRLLVL.